This TCR beta chain was identified in a study of T cell changes during pregnancy in multiple sclerosis. Per germline, CDR1 SEHNR and CDR2 FQNEAQ (reference sequence). The length of the CDR3 is 15 residues. The V and J ends lost 7 bases and 7 bases, in that order; junction bases with no gene match: 15. TCRdb's copy holds only in-frame clones and misses some; the assay was immunoSEQ multiplex PCR. The sample carries more than 35,000 clones, around 89% recorded once. This chain connects TRBV7-9 to TRBJ2-7; 8 nucleotides match TRBD2. This specimen consisted of CD8+ T cells from peripheral blood mononuclear cells, obtained after pregnancy. The receptor comes from a female donor in good health, enrolled as a control in a pregnancy study. Here the CDR3 DNA reads TGTGCCAGCACGCCCTGGTACGGGGGGGCGGGAGAGCAGTACTTC. Its protein product is CASTPWYGGAGEQYF. The variable domain in full, completed from reference TRBV7-9 and TRBJ2-7, reads DTGVSQNPRHKITKRGQNVTFRCDPISEHNRLYWYRQTLGQGPEFLTYFQNEAQLEKSRLLSDRFSAERPKGSFSTLEIQRTEQGDSAMYLCASTPWYGGAGEQYFGPGTRLTVT.